This TCR beta chain was recovered during a study of cytomegalovirus exposure and HLA in healthy donors. The study's findings and limits: TCR association rates varied by HLA locus in a later analysis, with DRB1 highest and HLA-C lowest. It was shown in a later analysis that HLA-associated TCR beta chains were more clonally expanded than other, equally common chains. Earlier results showed most TCR beta V segments being productive about 87% or about 30% of the time.

The ends were cut back, 4 bases at V and 0 bases at J, with 11 bases in the middle. Looked up from germline, CDR1 is SGHRS and CDR2 is YFSETQ. The CDR3 spans 16 residues. The PCR was carried out with 60 Vbeta primers and 13 Jbeta primers. The repertoire was sequenced with immunoSEQ multiplex PCR; TCRdb's copy has only in-frame clones and lacks some. In the table there are fewer than 180,000 clones, roughly 78% of which are singletons. Worth noting for this clone: Its antigen is unknown.

This TCR was sampled from a man aged 45-60 years in good health and CMV-seropositive. This chain uses TRBV5-1 with TRBJ1-6; TRBD1 is a possible D gene (6 bases). Material for sequencing was PBMCs. Here the CDR3 DNA reads TGCGCCAGCAGCGATCGGGACAACTCCTATAATTCACCCCTCCACTTT. This gives the protein CASSDRDNSYNSPLHF.